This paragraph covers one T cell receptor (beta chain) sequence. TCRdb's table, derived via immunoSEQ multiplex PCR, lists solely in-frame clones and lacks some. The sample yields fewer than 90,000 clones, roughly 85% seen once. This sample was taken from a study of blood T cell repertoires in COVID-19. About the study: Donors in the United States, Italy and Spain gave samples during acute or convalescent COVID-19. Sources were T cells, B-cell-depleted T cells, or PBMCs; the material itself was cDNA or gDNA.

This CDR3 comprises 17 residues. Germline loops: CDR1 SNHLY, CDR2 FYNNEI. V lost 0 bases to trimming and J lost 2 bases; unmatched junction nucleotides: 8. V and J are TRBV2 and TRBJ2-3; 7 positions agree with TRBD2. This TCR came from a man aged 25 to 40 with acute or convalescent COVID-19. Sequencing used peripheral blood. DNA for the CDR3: TGTGCCAGCAGTGAAGCCCCGGACCGGGAGGACACAGATACGCAGTATTTT. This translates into CASSEAPDREDTDTQYF.